Presented here are 16 T cell receptor beta chains from one specimen sequenced in a study of Graves' ophthalmopathy and Graves' hyperthyroidism. Researchers took RNA transcripts and amplified TCR beta CDR3 regions from them. The first-round RT-PCR employed HTBI primers together with the Qiagen OneStep RT-PCR kit. A multiplex PCR was then performed as the second round. Each CDR3 protein is one row after TCRdb ran MiXCR on the multiplex PCR reads. The sample comprises roughly 610,000 distinct CDR3 sequences, 22% of which are singletons, and approximately 7% rests with the top ten. Sequenced input: peripheral blood. These TCRs come from a young woman with stable Graves' hyperthyroidism. Some clones in this sample may be carry-over from other donors' samples.

This clonotype was detected ten times or more. The rearrangement joins TRBV29-1 to TRBJ2-7; no clear D. Germline lookup yields CDR1 SQVTM and CDR2 ANQGSEA. V was clipped by 4 bases and J by 3 bases, with 16 bases between them. This CDR3 is built from 14 residues. CDR3 sequence: CSVVGLGDGYEQYF. The CDR3 bases are TGCAGCGTTGTGGGGTTAGGAGACGGCTACGAGCAGTACTTC.

The CDR3 reads CASCTGQGNTEAFF. In DNA form, the CDR3 reads TGTGCCAGTTGTACGGGACAGGGGAACACTGAAGCTTTCTTT. The chain combines TRBV19 with TRBJ1-1; 9 nucleotides agree with TRBD1. Unmatched junction bases numbered 5, after V lost 8 bases and J lost 1 base. The CDR3 runs 14 residues. CDR1 is LNHDA and CDR2 is SQIVND in the germline V gene (reference sequence).

This clonotype showed up many times. The J gene is TRBJ1-1, the V gene TRBV12-3 or TRBV12-4; D ambiguous. The V and J ends lost 7 bases and 1 base respectively, with 4 bases between them. CDR3 length: 11 residues. The CDR3 DNA follows: TGTGCCAGCATAGAGAACACTGAAGCTTTCTTT. Translation: CASIENTEAFF.

The gene calls are TRBV25-1 and TRBJ1-1; weak D call: TRBD1 (5 bases). Germline CDR1 is MGHDK and CDR2 is SYGVNS. The length of the CDR3 is 15 residues. V shed 4 bases and J shed 8 bases, with 20 bases lying between them. The CDR3 here is CASSAERQGPGEAFF. The CDR3 DNA reads as TGTGCCAGCAGTGCCGAAAGACAAGGCCCAGGGGAAGCTTTCTTT.

This clonotype appeared many times. This chain uses TRBV3-1 with TRBJ1-1; D perhaps matches TRBD1 (6 bases). Germline CDR1 and CDR2: LGHDT and YNNKEL (reference sequence). The CDR3 spans 12 residues. V shed 3 bases and J shed 7 bases, with 9 bases lying between them. The CDR3 sequence is CASSQRGFEAFF. The DNA of the CDR3 is TGTGCCAGCAGCCAGAGGGGGTTTGAAGCTTTCTTT.

The V call is TRBV9, the J call TRBJ2-7; 8 bases are a match to TRBD2. CDR1 is SGDLS and CDR2 is YYNGEE in the germline V gene. V lost 2 bases, J lost 5 bases, and 6 bases stayed unmatched. CDR3 size: 14 residues. Here the CDR3 DNA reads TGTGCCAGCAGCGTTTCGGGAGGGCCGGACGAGCAGTACTTC. It is translated as CASSVSGGPDEQYF.

The chain is built from TRBV27 and TRBJ1-6; D call uncertain. Germline V lookup: CDR1 MNHEY, CDR2 SMNVEV (reference sequence). The CDR3 has 15 residues. Deletions cut 7 bases from V and 7 bases from J, with 17 bases between. The DNA of the CDR3 is TGTGCCAGCACGGCCTGGCCGGCAAGGAATTCACCCCTCCACTTT. This translates into CASTAWPARNSPLHF.

This clonotype was observed at least ten times. This sequence joins TRBV5-6 and TRBJ2-7; D could derive from TRBD1 or TRBD2 (5 bases each). This CDR3 is 13 amino acids long. The V gene's germline CDR1 is SGHDT and CDR2 YYEEEE. The germline V and J ends were trimmed by 1 base and 5 bases, with 10 bases remaining between them. The CDR3 DNA reads TGTGCCAGCAGCTTGATGCAGGGACACGAGCAGTACTTC. Translation: CASSLMQGHEQYF.

The chain uses TRBV6-2 or TRBV6-3 and TRBJ1-6, with a possible D match to TRBD1 (5 bases). Germline lookup yields CDR1 MNHEY and CDR2 SVGEGT. This CDR3 is built from 15 residues. Trimming pared 2 bases from V and 3 bases from J, leaving 8 bases between. The CDR3 reads CASSYEDSYNSPLHF. CDR3 sequence (DNA): TGTGCCAGCAGTTACGAAGACAGCTATAATTCACCCCTCCACTTT.

In its sample, this clonotype was seen many times. The chain employs TRBV20-1 and TRBJ2-4, with a tentative D call TRBD1 (6 bases). Germline assignment: CDR1 DFQATT and CDR2 SNEGSKA (reference sequence). V lost 3 bases, J lost 5 bases, and 17 bases lay in between. The CDR3 loop spans 15 amino acids. The CDR3 coding sequence is TGCAGTGCTAGTCCCCTCCGAGGGGGTGAAAACATTCAGTACTTC. Translation gives CSASPLRGGENIQYF.

This clonotype has a count of ten or more. The CDR3: CASSYPGQDTEAFF. The CDR3 DNA is TGTGCCAGCAGTTACCCGGGACAGGACACTGAAGCTTTCTTT. V and J are TRBV6-5 and TRBJ1-1; 8 positions agree with TRBD1. V shed 2 bases, J shed 3 bases, and the junction held 2 bases outside the gene matches. The germline V gene encodes CDR1 MNHEY and CDR2 SVGAGI. The CDR3 is 14 amino acids.

This clonotype was detected only a few times. The rearrangement links TRBV6-1 to TRBJ1-5, with D unresolved. The germline gives CDR1 MNHNS, CDR2 SASEGT. V was trimmed by 4 bases and J by 9 bases, leaving 13 bases between them. The CDR3 runs to 13 residues. In DNA, the CDR3 is TGTGCCAGCAGTGCTTATAATAACGGGCCCCAGCATTTT. This translates into CASSAYNNGPQHF.

About this clonotype: A much larger clone differs from this one at a single base, so this may be a read error. J is TRBJ1-1 and V is TRBV11-1; the match to TRBD1 covers 8 bases. CDR3 length equals 14 residues. The germline gives CDR1 SGHAT, CDR2 FQDESV (reference sequence). This chain's CDR3 is CASSLDAGGTEACF. The CDR3 DNA is TGTGCCAGCAGCTTAGATGCAGGGGGCACTGAAGCTTGCTTT.

This clonotype was recorded many times. The rearrangement joins TRBV28 to TRBJ2-7; 11 bases line up with TRBD1. This CDR3 region has 14 residues. Germline loops: CDR1 MDHEN, CDR2 SYDVKM. The junction had 5 bases not matched to a gene; V was cut back by 5 bases and J by 5 bases. DNA of the CDR3: TGTGCCAGCAGTCCGGGACAGGGGGTGAACGAGCAGTACTTC. Its translation is CASSPGQGVNEQYF.

This clonotype was picked up many times. V is TRBV30 and J is TRBJ2-5; D perhaps matches TRBD2 (6 bases). From germline, CDR1 is GTSNPN and CDR2 SVGIG (reference sequence). There are 11 residues in the CDR3. Deletions cut 5 bases from V and 5 bases from J, with 9 bases between. The CDR3 is CAWSGVETQYF. DNA of the CDR3: TGTGCCTGGTCGGGAGTTGAGACCCAGTACTTC.

This clonotype appeared a few times. The chain combines TRBV29-1 with TRBJ2-5, with D hard to call. Germline CDR1 reads SQVTM; CDR2 reads ANQGSEA. Trimming left V 2 bases short and J 5 bases short, with 3 bases between. The CDR3 loop spans 10 amino acids. CDR3 nucleotides: TGCAGCGTTGAAACGGAGACCCAGTACTTC. Its protein is CSVETETQYF. Using reference TRBV29-1 and TRBJ2-5 for the parts outside the CDR3, the full variable domain is SAVISQKPSRDICQRGTSLTIQCQVDSQVTMMFWYRQQPGQSLTLIATANQGSEATYESGFVIDKFPISRPNLTFSTLTVSNMSPEDSSIYLCSVETETQYFGPGTRLLVL.